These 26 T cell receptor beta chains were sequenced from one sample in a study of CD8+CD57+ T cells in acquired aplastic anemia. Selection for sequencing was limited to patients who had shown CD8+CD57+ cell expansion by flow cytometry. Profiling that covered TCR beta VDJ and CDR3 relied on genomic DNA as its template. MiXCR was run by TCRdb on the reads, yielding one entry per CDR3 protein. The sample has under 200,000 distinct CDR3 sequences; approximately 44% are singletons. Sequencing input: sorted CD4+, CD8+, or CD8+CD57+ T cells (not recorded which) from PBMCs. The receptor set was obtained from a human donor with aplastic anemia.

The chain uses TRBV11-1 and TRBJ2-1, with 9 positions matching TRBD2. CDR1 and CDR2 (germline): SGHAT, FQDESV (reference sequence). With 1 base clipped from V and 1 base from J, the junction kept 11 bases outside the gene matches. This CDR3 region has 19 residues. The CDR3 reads CASSLVVTSGGGSYNEQFF. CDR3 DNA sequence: TGTGCCAGCAGCTTAGTAGTGACTAGCGGAGGAGGATCCTACAATGAGCAGTTCTTC.

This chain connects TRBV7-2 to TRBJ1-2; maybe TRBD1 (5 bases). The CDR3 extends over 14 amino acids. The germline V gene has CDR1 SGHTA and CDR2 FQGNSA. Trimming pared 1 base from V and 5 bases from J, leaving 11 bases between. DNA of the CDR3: TGTGCCAGCAGCTTAGATGCAGGGCGATATGGCTACACCTTC. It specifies CASSLDAGRYGYTF.

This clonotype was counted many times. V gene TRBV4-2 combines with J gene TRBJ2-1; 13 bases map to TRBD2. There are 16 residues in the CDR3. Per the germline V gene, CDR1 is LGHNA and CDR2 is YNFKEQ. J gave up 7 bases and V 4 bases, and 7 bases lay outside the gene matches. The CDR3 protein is CASSRDVTSGRNEQFF. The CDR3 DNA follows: TGTGCCAGCAGCCGAGATGTGACTAGCGGGAGGAATGAGCAGTTCTTC.

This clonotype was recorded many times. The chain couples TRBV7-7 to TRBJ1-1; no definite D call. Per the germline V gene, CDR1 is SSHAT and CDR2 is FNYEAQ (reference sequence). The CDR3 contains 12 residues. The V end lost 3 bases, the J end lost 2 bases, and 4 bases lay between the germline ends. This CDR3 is CASSFLNTEAFF. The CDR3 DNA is TGTGCCAGCAGCTTCCTAAACACTGAAGCTTTCTTT.

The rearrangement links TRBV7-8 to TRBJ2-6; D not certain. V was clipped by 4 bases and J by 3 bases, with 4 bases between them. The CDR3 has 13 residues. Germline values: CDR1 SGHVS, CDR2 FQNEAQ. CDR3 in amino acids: CASSSSGANVLTF. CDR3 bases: TGTGCCAGCAGCTCGAGTGGGGCCAACGTCCTGACTTTC.

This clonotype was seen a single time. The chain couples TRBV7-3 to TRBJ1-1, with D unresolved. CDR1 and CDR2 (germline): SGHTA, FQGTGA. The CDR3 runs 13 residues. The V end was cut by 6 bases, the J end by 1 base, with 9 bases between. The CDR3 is CASSRDTNTEAFF. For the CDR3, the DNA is TGTGCCAGCAGTCGTGATACGAACACTGAAGCTTTCTTT.

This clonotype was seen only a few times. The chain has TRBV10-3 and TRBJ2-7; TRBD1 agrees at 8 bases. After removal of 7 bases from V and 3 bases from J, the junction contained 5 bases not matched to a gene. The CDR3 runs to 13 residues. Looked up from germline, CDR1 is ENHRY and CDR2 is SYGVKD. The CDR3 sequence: CAIKPGQGYEQYF. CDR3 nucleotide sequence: TGTGCCATCAAGCCTGGACAGGGCTACGAGCAGTACTTC.

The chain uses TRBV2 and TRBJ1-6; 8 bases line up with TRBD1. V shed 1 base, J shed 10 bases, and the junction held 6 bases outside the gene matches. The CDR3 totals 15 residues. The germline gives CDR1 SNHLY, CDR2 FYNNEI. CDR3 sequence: CASSEDPQGVSPLHF. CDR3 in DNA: TGTGCCAGCAGTGAAGATCCACAGGGGGTCTCACCCCTCCACTTT.

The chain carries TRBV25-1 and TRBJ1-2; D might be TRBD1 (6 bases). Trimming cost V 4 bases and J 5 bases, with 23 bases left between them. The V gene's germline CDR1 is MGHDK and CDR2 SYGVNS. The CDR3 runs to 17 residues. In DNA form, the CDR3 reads TGTGCCAGCAGTGGGCCGGGACAAGGGGCTCTCACATATGGCTACACCTTC. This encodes CASSGPGQGALTYGYTF.

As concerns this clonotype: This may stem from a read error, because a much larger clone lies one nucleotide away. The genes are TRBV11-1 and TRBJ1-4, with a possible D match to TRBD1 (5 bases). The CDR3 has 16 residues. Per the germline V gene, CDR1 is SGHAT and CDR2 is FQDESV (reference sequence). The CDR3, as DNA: TGTGCCAGCAGCTTAGCGGGAACAGGTTTTTATGAAAAACTGCTTTTT. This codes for CASSLAGTGFYEKLLF.

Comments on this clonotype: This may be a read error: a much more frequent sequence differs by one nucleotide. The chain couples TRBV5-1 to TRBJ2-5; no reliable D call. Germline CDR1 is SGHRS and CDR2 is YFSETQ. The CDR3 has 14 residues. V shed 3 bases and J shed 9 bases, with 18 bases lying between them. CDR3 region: CASSSSSGPSPQYF. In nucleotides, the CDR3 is TGCGCCAGCAGCTCCTCTTCGGGCCCATCTCCCCAGTACTTC.

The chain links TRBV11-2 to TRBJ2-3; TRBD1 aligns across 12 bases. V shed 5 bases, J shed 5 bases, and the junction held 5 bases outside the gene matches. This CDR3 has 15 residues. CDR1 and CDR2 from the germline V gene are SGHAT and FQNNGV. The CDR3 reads CASSPGTGGLDTQYF. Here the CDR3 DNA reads TGTGCCAGCAGCCCCGGGACAGGGGGCTTAGATACGCAGTATTTT.

The CDR3 DNA reads TGTGCCGGGGGGAGCAATCAGCCCCAGCATTTT. It yields the protein CAGGSNQPQHF. The V gene is TRBV7-9, the J gene TRBJ1-5; D may be TRBD1 (5 bases). V shed 11 bases and J shed 1 base, with 6 bases lying between them. The CDR3 spans 11 residues. In germline, CDR1 is SEHNR, CDR2 FQNEAQ (reference sequence).

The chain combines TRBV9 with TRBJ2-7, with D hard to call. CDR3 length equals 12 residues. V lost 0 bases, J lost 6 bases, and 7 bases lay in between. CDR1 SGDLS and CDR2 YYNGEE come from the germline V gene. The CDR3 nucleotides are TGTGCCAGCAGCGTAGAAGGTGGCGAGCAGTACTTC. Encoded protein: CASSVEGGEQYF.

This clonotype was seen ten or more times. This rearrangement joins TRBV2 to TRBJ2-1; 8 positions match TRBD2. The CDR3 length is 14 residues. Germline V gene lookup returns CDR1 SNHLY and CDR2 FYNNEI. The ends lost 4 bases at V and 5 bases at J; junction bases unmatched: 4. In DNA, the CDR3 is TGTGCCAGCAGTGCTCGGGGGGGAGACAATGAGCAGTTCTTC. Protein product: CASSARGGDNEQFF.

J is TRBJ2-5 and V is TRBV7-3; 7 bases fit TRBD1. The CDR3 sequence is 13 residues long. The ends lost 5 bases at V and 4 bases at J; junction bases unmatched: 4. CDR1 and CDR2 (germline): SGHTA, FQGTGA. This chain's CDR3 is CASSPPGGETQYF. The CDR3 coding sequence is TGTGCCAGCAGCCCCCCAGGGGGAGAGACCCAGTACTTC.

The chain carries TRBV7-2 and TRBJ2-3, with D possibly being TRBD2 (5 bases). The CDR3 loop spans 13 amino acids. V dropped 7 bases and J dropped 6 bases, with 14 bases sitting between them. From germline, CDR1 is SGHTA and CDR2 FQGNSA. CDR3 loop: CASIPATGDTQYF. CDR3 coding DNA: TGTGCCAGCATCCCGGCAACGGGGGATACGCAGTATTTT.

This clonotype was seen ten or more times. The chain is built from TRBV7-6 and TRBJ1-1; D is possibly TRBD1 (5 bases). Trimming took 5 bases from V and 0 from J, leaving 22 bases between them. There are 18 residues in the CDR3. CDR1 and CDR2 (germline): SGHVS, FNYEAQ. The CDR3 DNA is TGTGCCAGCAGCACCCGAATCGTGGGACGGACTATGAACACTGAAGCTTTCTTT. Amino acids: CASSTRIVGRTMNTEAFF.

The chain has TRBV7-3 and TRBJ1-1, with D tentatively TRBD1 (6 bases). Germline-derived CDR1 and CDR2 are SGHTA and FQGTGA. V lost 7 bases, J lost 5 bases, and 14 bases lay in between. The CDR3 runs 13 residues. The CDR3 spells CASILTGYTEAFF. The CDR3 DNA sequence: TGTGCCAGCATCCTTACAGGGTATACTGAAGCTTTCTTT.

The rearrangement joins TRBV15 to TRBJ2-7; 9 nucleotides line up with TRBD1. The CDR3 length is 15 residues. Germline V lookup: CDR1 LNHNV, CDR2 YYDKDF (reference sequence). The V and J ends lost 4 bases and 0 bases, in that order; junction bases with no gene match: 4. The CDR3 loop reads CATSKGTGYSYEQYF. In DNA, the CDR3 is TGTGCCACCAGCAAGGGGACAGGGTACTCCTACGAGCAGTACTTC.

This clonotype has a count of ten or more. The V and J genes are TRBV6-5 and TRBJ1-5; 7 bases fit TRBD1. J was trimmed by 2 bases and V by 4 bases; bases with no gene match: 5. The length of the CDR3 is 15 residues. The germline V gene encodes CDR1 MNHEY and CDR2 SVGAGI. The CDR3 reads CASSLTGNGNQPQHF. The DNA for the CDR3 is TGTGCCAGCAGTTTGACAGGGAATGGCAATCAGCCCCAGCATTTT.

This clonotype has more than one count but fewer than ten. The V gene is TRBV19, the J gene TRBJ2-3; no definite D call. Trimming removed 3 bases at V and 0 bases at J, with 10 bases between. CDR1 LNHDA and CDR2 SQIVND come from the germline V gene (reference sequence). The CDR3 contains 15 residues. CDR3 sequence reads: CASSILEASTDTQYF. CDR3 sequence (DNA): TGTGCCAGTAGTATTCTCGAAGCTAGCACAGATACGCAGTATTTT.

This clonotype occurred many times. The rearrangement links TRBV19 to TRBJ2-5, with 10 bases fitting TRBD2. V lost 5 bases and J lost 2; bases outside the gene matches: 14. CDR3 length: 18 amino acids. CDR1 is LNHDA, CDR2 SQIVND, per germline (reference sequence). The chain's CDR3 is CASSRGRPGLATQETQYF. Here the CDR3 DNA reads TGTGCCAGTAGTCGGGGGCGGCCGGGACTAGCGACACAAGAGACCCAGTACTTC.

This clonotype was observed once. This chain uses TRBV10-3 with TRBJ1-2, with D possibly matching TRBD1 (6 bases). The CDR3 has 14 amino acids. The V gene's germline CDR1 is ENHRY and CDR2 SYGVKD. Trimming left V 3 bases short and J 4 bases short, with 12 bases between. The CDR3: CAISEDRSSYGYTF. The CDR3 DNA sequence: TGTGCCATCAGTGAAGACAGGAGTTCCTATGGCTACACCTTC.

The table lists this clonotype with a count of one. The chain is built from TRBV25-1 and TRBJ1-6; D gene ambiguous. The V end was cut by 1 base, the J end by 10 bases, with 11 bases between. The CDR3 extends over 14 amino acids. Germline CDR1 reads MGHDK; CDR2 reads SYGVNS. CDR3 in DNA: TGTGCCAGCAGTGAATTTGGATTATCCTCACCCCTCCACTTT. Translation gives CASSEFGLSSPLHF.

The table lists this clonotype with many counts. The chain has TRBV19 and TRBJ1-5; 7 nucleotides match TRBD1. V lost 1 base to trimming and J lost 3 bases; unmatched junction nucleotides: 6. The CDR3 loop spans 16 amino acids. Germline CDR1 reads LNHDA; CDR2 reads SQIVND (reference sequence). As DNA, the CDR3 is TGTGCCAGTAGTATAGGACAGGGAACTTTCAATCAGCCCCAGCATTTT. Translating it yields CASSIGQGTFNQPQHF. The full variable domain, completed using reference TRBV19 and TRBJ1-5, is DGGITQSPKYLFRKEGQNVTLSCEQNLNHDAMYWYRQDPGQGLRLIYYSQIVNDFQKGDIAEGYSVSREKKESFPLTVTSAQKNPTAFYLCASSIGQGTFNQPQHFGDGTRLSIL.